These T cell receptor beta chains were read from a single sample in a study of blood T cell repertoires in COVID-19. The table came from immunoSEQ multiplex PCR; TCRdb's copy has only in-frame clones and leaves some out. The sample holds 150,000 to 200,000 clones, around 83% seen once. Sequencing was done on a sample of peripheral blood. The source is a woman older than 75 in a cohort sampled during active or convalescent COVID-19. Both conserved end residues are part of each CDR3. Fields, in order: clone size, J gene, D gene, V gene, CDR3 DNA, CDR3 protein. D genes are given only for firm matches. Part of the rows lack a size; the others show once, few, many or a class for expanded clones.

abundance: .; j_gene: TRBJ1-5; d_gene: TRBD1; v_gene: TRBV6-5; CDR3nt: TGTGCCAGCAGTTACGGACAGGCCTATAGCAATCAGCCCCAGCATTTT; CDR3aa: CASSYGQAYSNQPQHF
abundance: .; j_gene: TRBJ2-3; d_gene: TRBD2; v_gene: TRBV3-1/TRBV3-2; CDR3nt: TGTGCCAGCACGGAACTAGCGGGAGGAGATACGCAGTATTTT; CDR3aa: CASTELAGGDTQYF
abundance: .; j_gene: TRBJ1-2; d_gene: .; v_gene: TRBV5-4; CDR3nt: TGTGCCAGCAGCTTTGGACAGTCCTATGGCTACACCTTC; CDR3aa: CASSFGQSYGYTF
abundance: .; j_gene: TRBJ2-3; d_gene: TRBD1; v_gene: TRBV28; CDR3nt: TGTGCCAGCACCTCGACAGGGGACGGCTCAGATACGCAGTATTTT; CDR3aa: CASTSTGDGSDTQYF
abundance: .; j_gene: TRBJ1-5; d_gene: TRBD1; v_gene: TRBV2; CDR3nt: TGTGCCAGCACGCGGACAGGGGCGGGCAATCAGCCCCAGCATTTT; CDR3aa: CASTRTGAGNQPQHF
abundance: .; j_gene: TRBJ1-6; d_gene: TRBD1; v_gene: TRBV4-2; CDR3nt: TGTGCCAGCAGCCAAGAGGGACAGGGGGTTTCACCCCTCCACTTT; CDR3aa: CASSQEGQGVSPLHF
abundance: .; j_gene: TRBJ2-3; d_gene: .; v_gene: TRBV11-3; CDR3nt: TGTGCCAGCAGCTTCGTCCGGGGCACAGATACGCAGTATTTT; CDR3aa: CASSFVRGTDTQYF
abundance: .; j_gene: TRBJ2-5; d_gene: TRBD2; v_gene: TRBV7-2; CDR3nt: TGTGCCAGCAGCTTAGCGGGGGGTGGGACTAGCGTGGAGACCCAGTACTTC; CDR3aa: CASSLAGGGTSVETQYF
abundance: .; j_gene: TRBJ2-3; d_gene: TRBD2; v_gene: TRBV11-3; CDR3nt: TGTGCCAGCAGCTTCTTTCTAGCGGAAAGCACAGATACGCAGTATTTT; CDR3aa: CASSFFLAESTDTQYF
abundance: .; j_gene: TRBJ2-4; d_gene: .; v_gene: TRBV3-1/TRBV3-2; CDR3nt: TGTGCCAGCAGCCAAGATTACATAATGGAGGGCAAAAACATTCAGTACTTC; CDR3aa: CASSQDYIMEGKNIQYF
abundance: few; j_gene: TRBJ2-4; d_gene: TRBD1; v_gene: TRBV30; CDR3nt: TGTGCCTGGAGTGCGGGACAGATGATGGGCATTCAGTACTTC; CDR3aa: CAWSAGQMMGIQYF
abundance: .; j_gene: TRBJ2-1; d_gene: TRBD1; v_gene: TRBV4-1; CDR3nt: TGCGCCAGCAGCCAAGAGATTACAGGGGGCTCCTACAATGAGCAGTTCTTC; CDR3aa: CASSQEITGGSYNEQFF
abundance: .; j_gene: TRBJ1-4; d_gene: .; v_gene: TRBV7-2; CDR3nt: TGTGCCAGCAGCTTAGGGGGGGGGCGAAGTGAAAAACTGTTTTTT; CDR3aa: CASSLGGGRSEKLFF
abundance: .; j_gene: TRBJ1-5; d_gene: .; v_gene: TRBV29-1; CDR3nt: TGCAGCGTCGGGGACAACTATCAGCCCCAGCATTTT; CDR3aa: CSVGDNYQPQHF
abundance: .; j_gene: TRBJ2-4; d_gene: TRBD2; v_gene: TRBV5-1; CDR3nt: TGCGCCAGCAGCTTGAAAGGAGTGGCTAGCGGGGGGCTAAACATTCAGTACTTC; CDR3aa: CASSLKGVASGGLNIQYF
abundance: .; j_gene: TRBJ1-6; d_gene: .; v_gene: TRBV27; CDR3nt: TGTGCCAGCAGTGTCCGGGGTGGGTTCGGGGTACCCCTCCACTTT; CDR3aa: CASSVRGGFGVPLHF
abundance: .; j_gene: TRBJ1-4; d_gene: .; v_gene: TRBV7-6; CDR3nt: TGTGCCAGCAGCTTATTTGCAGGGCCGAATGAAAAACTGTTTTTT; CDR3aa: CASSLFAGPNEKLFF
abundance: .; j_gene: TRBJ2-2; d_gene: TRBD2; v_gene: TRBV29-1; CDR3nt: TGCAGCGTCGTCCGACTAGCGGGAGGCACCGGGGAGCTGTTTTTT; CDR3aa: CSVVRLAGGTGELFF
abundance: .; j_gene: TRBJ1-6; d_gene: .; v_gene: TRBV10-3; CDR3nt: TGTGCCAGCCTACCAAACTATAATTCACCCCTCCACTTT; CDR3aa: CASLPNYNSPLHF
abundance: once; j_gene: TRBJ2-3; d_gene: .; v_gene: TRBV9; CDR3nt: TGTGCCAGCAGCGTAGCGAGCGCAGATACGCAGTATTTT; CDR3aa: CASSVASADTQYF
abundance: .; j_gene: TRBJ2-1; d_gene: .; v_gene: TRBV19; CDR3nt: TGTGCCAGTACCCTTGGGGGCCCCTGGGGTGAGCAGTTCTTC; CDR3aa: CASTLGGPWGEQFF
abundance: .; j_gene: TRBJ2-1; d_gene: .; v_gene: TRBV5-6; CDR3nt: TGTGCCAGCAGCTTGGCGCGAAGCTCCTACAATGAGCAGTTCTTC; CDR3aa: CASSLARSSYNEQFF
abundance: .; j_gene: TRBJ2-1; d_gene: TRBD1; v_gene: TRBV9; CDR3nt: TGTGCCAGCAGCTGGGGACAGGCCACCAATGAGCAGTTCTTC; CDR3aa: CASSWGQATNEQFF
abundance: .; j_gene: TRBJ2-1; d_gene: .; v_gene: TRBV5-1; CDR3nt: TGCGCCAGCAGCTTCGGAGGGAATGAGCAGTTCTTC; CDR3aa: CASSFGGNEQFF
abundance: few; j_gene: TRBJ2-3; d_gene: TRBD2; v_gene: TRBV6-1; CDR3nt: TGTGCCAGCAGTGAAGTAGCGGGAGCCCTACGGGCAGATACGCAGTATTTT; CDR3aa: CASSEVAGALRADTQYF
abundance: .; j_gene: TRBJ2-1; d_gene: .; v_gene: TRBV5-4; CDR3nt: TGTGCCAGCAGCTTGGGTGGCAGCGCTTCCTACAATGAGCAGTTCTTC; CDR3aa: CASSLGGSASYNEQFF
abundance: .; j_gene: TRBJ2-5; d_gene: TRBD2; v_gene: TRBV19; CDR3nt: TGTGCCAGTAGTAAAGGACTAGAATCCGAGACCCAGTACTTC; CDR3aa: CASSKGLESETQYF
abundance: .; j_gene: TRBJ2-3; d_gene: TRBD2; v_gene: TRBV9; CDR3nt: TGTGCCAGCAGCGAGGGACTAGCGGCGACAGATACGCAGTATTTT; CDR3aa: CASSEGLAATDTQYF
abundance: .; j_gene: TRBJ1-1; d_gene: TRBD1; v_gene: TRBV5-1; CDR3nt: TGCGCCAGCAGCGACCGGGACAGGGGGCAAAAAGCTTTCTTT; CDR3aa: CASSDRDRGQKAFF
abundance: .; j_gene: TRBJ2-3; d_gene: TRBD2; v_gene: TRBV18; CDR3nt: TGTGCCAGCTCACCAACTAGCGGGAGTAAAACAGATACGCAGTATTTT; CDR3aa: CASSPTSGSKTDTQYF
abundance: .; j_gene: TRBJ1-2; d_gene: .; v_gene: TRBV18; CDR3nt: TGTGCCAGCTCACCAAGCCCCTATTCGGGGGGTCCTAGCGGCTACACCTTC; CDR3aa: CASSPSPYSGGPSGYTF
abundance: .; j_gene: TRBJ1-5; d_gene: TRBD1; v_gene: TRBV28; CDR3nt: TGTGCCAGCATGGGTTTGTATGGGACAGGGGTTAAAACTGGTCAGCCCCAGCATTTT; CDR3aa: CASMGLYGTGVKTGQPQHF
abundance: .; j_gene: TRBJ2-7; d_gene: TRBD1; v_gene: TRBV9; CDR3nt: TGTGCCAGCAGCGTGGGGACAGGGTATTCGTACGAGCAGTACTTC; CDR3aa: CASSVGTGYSYEQYF
abundance: .; j_gene: TRBJ2-2; d_gene: TRBD1; v_gene: TRBV10-3; CDR3nt: TGTGCCATCAGTCGGACAGGGGAGGACACCGGGGAGCTGTTTTTT; CDR3aa: CAISRTGEDTGELFF
abundance: .; j_gene: TRBJ1-5; d_gene: TRBD1; v_gene: TRBV2; CDR3nt: TGTGCCAGCAGCGTGTCAGGGGGCCTCAATCAGCCCCAGCATTTT; CDR3aa: CASSVSGGLNQPQHF
abundance: .; j_gene: TRBJ1-6; d_gene: .; v_gene: TRBV7-9; CDR3nt: TGTGCCAGCAGCTCGGGAGCAGGCTCCTATAATTCACCCCTCCACTTT; CDR3aa: CASSSGAGSYNSPLHF
abundance: .; j_gene: TRBJ1-2; d_gene: .; v_gene: TRBV11-3; CDR3nt: TGTGCCAGCAGCGTGTGGACAGTTCCCGACTATGGCTACACCTTC; CDR3aa: CASSVWTVPDYGYTF
abundance: .; j_gene: TRBJ2-1; d_gene: TRBD1; v_gene: TRBV3-1/TRBV3-2; CDR3nt: TGTGCCAGCAGTCAGCCGGGACAGGGCTTTAGTGAGCAGTTCTTC; CDR3aa: CASSQPGQGFSEQFF
abundance: .; j_gene: TRBJ2-7; d_gene: TRBD1; v_gene: TRBV7-2; CDR3nt: TGTGCCAGCAGCGTCGGACAGGGTGGTGACGAGCAGTACTTC; CDR3aa: CASSVGQGGDEQYF
abundance: .; j_gene: TRBJ2-7; d_gene: .; v_gene: TRBV10-3; CDR3nt: TGTGCCATCAGTGCGCCCCCCGACAGCTACGAGCAGTACTTC; CDR3aa: CAISAPPDSYEQYF
abundance: .; j_gene: TRBJ1-5; d_gene: TRBD1; v_gene: TRBV30; CDR3nt: TGTGCCTGGAGTATGACAGGGGTTCAGCCCCAGCATTTT; CDR3aa: CAWSMTGVQPQHF
abundance: .; j_gene: TRBJ2-7; d_gene: .; v_gene: TRBV6-5; CDR3nt: TGTGCCAGCAGTTACTCGGCGGTAGCCTCCTACGAGCAGTACTTC; CDR3aa: CASSYSAVASYEQYF
abundance: .; j_gene: TRBJ2-5; d_gene: .; v_gene: TRBV27; CDR3nt: TGTGCCAGCCGACCGGGGGTGTGGGAGACCCAGTACTTC; CDR3aa: CASRPGVWETQYF
abundance: .; j_gene: TRBJ1-3; d_gene: .; v_gene: TRBV7-9; CDR3nt: TGTGCCAGCAGTCGCGTCGCGTGGTCTGGAAACACCATATATTTT; CDR3aa: CASSRVAWSGNTIYF
abundance: .; j_gene: TRBJ2-5; d_gene: .; v_gene: TRBV28; CDR3nt: TGTGCCAGCACAATGGAGGTATCGGAGACCCAGTACTTC; CDR3aa: CASTMEVSETQYF
abundance: .; j_gene: TRBJ2-1; d_gene: .; v_gene: TRBV21-1; CDR3nt: TGTGCCAGCAGCAAGAGCTCCTACAATGAGCAGTTCTTC; CDR3aa: CASSKSSYNEQFF
abundance: once; j_gene: TRBJ2-5; d_gene: TRBD1; v_gene: TRBV18; CDR3nt: TGTGCCAGCTCACCCAAACTGGGACAGCTTCAAGAGACCCAGTACTTC; CDR3aa: CASSPKLGQLQETQYF
abundance: .; j_gene: TRBJ2-1; d_gene: TRBD2; v_gene: TRBV19; CDR3nt: TGTGCCAGTAGTCTTATAGCGGGGTCTTACAATGAGCAGTTCTTC; CDR3aa: CASSLIAGSYNEQFF
abundance: few; j_gene: TRBJ2-3; d_gene: TRBD1; v_gene: TRBV19; CDR3nt: TGTGCCAGTAGTTTCCAGGGGGCTACAGATACGCAGTATTTT; CDR3aa: CASSFQGATDTQYF
abundance: .; j_gene: TRBJ1-1; d_gene: TRBD1; v_gene: TRBV18; CDR3nt: TGTGCCAGCTCACCCACTTCTACGAACAGGGGCCTTGCCGAAGCTTTCTTT; CDR3aa: CASSPTSTNRGLAEAFF
abundance: .; j_gene: TRBJ2-7; d_gene: .; v_gene: TRBV18; CDR3nt: TGTGCCAGCGCCGTGAACAGGGACTACGAGCAGTACTTC; CDR3aa: CASAVNRDYEQYF
abundance: .; j_gene: TRBJ1-4; d_gene: TRBD1; v_gene: TRBV7-8; CDR3nt: TGTGCCAGCAGCCCAAGACAGGGAACTAATGAAAAACTGTTTTTT; CDR3aa: CASSPRQGTNEKLFF
abundance: .; j_gene: TRBJ1-2; d_gene: .; v_gene: TRBV12-3/TRBV12-4; CDR3nt: TGTGCCAGCAGTTTTCGCAGGGATAATGGCTACACCTTC; CDR3aa: CASSFRRDNGYTF
abundance: once; j_gene: TRBJ2-1; d_gene: .; v_gene: TRBV6-6; CDR3nt: TGTGCCAGCTTCAGCGGTAGCTCCTACAATGAGCAGTTCTTC; CDR3aa: CASFSGSSYNEQFF
abundance: .; j_gene: TRBJ2-1; d_gene: TRBD2; v_gene: TRBV10-1; CDR3nt: TGCGCCAGCAGTGCCATCGGGACTAGCGGATACAATGAGCAGTTCTTC; CDR3aa: CASSAIGTSGYNEQFF